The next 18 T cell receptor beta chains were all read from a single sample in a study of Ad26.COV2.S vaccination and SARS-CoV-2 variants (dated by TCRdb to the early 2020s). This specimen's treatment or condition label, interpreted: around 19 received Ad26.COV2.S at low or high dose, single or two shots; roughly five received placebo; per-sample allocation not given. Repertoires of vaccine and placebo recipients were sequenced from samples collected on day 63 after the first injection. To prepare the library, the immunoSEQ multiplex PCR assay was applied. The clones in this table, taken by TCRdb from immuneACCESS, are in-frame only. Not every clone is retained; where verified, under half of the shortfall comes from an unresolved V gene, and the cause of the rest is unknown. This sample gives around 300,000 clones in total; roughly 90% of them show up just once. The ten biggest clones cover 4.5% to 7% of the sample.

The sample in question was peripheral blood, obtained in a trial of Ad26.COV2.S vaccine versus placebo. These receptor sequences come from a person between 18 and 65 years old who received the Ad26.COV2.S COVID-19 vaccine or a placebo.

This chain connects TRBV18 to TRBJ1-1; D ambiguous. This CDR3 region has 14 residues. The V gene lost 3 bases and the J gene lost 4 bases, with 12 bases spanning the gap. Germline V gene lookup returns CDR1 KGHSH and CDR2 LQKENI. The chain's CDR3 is CASSPRVVLTEAFF. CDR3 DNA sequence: TGTGCCAGCTCACCTAGGGTGGTGCTCACTGAAGCTTTCTTT. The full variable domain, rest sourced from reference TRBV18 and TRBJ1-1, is NAGVMQNPRHLVRRRGQEARLRCSPMKGHSHVYWYRQLPEEGLKFMVYLQKENIIDESGMPKERFSAEFPKEGPSILRIQQVVRGDSAAYFCASSPRVVLTEAFFGQGTRLTVV.

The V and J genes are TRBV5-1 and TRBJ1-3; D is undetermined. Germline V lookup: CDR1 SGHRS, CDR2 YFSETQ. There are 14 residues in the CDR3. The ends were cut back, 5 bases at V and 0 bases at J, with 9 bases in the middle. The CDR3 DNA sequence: TGCGCCAGCAGTCCCAGCGACTCTGGAAACACCATATATTTT. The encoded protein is CASSPSDSGNTIYF.

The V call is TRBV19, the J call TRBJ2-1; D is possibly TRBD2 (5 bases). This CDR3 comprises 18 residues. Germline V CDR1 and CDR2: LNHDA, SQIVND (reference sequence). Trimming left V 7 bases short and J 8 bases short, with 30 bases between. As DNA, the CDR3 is TGTGCCAGTACTCGGGGTCCCTTGCTTTCAGTTCTTTCCGATGAGCAGTTCTTC. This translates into CASTRGPLLSVLSDEQFF.

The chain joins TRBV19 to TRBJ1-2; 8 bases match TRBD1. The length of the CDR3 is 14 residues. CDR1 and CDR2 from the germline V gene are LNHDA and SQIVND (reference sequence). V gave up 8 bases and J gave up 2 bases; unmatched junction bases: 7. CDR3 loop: CASADRGGNYGYTF. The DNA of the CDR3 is TGTGCCAGTGCAGACAGGGGTGGGAACTATGGCTACACCTTC.

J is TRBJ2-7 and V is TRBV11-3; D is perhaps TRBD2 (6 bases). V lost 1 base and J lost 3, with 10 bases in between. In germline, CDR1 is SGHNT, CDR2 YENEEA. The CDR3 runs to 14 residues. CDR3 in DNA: TGTGCCAGCAGCTTAGCGGGACTGTACTACGAGCAGTACGTC. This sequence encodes CASSLAGLYYEQYV.

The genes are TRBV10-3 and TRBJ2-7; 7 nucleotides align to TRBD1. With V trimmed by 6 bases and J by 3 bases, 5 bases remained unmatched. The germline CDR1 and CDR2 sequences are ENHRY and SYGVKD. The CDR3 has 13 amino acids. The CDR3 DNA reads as TGTGCCATCAGCACCGGACAGGTCTACGAGCAGTACGTC. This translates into CAISTGQVYEQYV.

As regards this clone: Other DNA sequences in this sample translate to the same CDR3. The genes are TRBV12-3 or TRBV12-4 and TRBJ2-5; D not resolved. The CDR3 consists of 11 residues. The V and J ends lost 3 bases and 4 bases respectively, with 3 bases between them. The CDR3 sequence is CASSFRETQYF. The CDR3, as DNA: TGTGCCAGCAGTTTTAGAGAGACCCAGTACTTC.

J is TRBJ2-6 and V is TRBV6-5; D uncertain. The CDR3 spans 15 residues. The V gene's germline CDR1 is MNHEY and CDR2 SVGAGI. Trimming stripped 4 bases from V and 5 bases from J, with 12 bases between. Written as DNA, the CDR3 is TGTGCCAGCAGTTCCGTAACGGATAGGGCCAACGTCCTGACTTTC. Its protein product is CASSSVTDRANVLTF.

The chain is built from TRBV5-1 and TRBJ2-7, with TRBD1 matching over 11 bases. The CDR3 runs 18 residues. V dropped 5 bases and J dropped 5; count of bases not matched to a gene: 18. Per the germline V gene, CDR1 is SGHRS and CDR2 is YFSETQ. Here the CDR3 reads CASSSGQGARGGSHEQYF. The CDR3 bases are TGCGCCAGCAGTTCAGGACAGGGGGCCAGAGGGGGATCCCACGAGCAGTACTTC.

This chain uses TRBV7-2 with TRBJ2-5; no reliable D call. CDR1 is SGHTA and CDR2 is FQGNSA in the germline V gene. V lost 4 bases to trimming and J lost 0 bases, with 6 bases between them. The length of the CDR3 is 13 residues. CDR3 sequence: CASSSINQETQYF. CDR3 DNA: TGTGCCAGCAGCTCAATCAACCAAGAGACCCAGTACTTC.

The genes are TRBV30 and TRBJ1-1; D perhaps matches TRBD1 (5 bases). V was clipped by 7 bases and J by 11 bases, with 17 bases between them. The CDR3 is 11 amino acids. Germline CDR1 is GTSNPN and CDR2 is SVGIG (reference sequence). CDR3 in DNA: TGTGCCTTGCACCTCGGGACGAGGGCTTTCTTT. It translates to CALHLGTRAFF.

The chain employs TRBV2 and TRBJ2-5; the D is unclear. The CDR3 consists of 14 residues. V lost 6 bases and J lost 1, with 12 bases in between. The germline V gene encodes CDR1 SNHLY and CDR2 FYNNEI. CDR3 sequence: CASSQSYTQETQYF. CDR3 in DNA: TGTGCCAGCAGCCAATCGTACACCCAAGAGACCCAGTACTTC.

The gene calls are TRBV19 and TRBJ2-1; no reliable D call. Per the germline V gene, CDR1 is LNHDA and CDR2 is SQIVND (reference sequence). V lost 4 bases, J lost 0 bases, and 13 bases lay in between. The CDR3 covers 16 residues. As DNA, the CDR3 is TGTGCCAGTAGTAAGCACAGCCAGAGCTCCTACAATGAGCAGTTCTTC. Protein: CASSKHSQSSYNEQFF.

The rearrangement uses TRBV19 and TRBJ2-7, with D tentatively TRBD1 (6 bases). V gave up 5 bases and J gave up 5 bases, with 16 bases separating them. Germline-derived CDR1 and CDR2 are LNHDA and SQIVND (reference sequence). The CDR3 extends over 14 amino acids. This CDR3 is CASSLYREQNEQYF. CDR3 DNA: TGTGCCAGTAGTCTTTACAGGGAGCAAAACGAGCAGTACTTC.

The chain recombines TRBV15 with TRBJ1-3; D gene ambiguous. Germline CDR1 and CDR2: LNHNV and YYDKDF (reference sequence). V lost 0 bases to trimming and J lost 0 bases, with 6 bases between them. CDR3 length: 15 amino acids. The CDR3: CATSRDGGSGNTIYF. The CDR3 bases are TGTGCCACCAGCAGAGATGGCGGCTCTGGAAACACCATATATTTT.

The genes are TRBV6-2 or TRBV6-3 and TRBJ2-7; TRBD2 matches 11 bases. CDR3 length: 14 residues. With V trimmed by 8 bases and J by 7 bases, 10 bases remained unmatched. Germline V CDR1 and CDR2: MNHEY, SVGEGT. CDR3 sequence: CASGPSGGPREQYF. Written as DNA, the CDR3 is TGTGCCAGCGGCCCTAGCGGGGGGCCCAGGGAGCAGTACTTC.

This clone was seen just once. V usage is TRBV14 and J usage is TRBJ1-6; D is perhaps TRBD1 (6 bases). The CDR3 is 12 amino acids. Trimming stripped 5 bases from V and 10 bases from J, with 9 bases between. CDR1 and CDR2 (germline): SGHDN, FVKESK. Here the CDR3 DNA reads TGTGCCAGCAGCGCCAGGGGATCACCCCTCCACTTT. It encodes CASSARGSPLHF.

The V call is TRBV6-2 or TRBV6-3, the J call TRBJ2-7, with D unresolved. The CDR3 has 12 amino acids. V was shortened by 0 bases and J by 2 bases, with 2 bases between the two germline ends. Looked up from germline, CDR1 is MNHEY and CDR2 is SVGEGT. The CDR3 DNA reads TGTGCCAGCAGTTACTCAACCTACGAGCAGTACTTC. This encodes CASSYSTYEQYF.